Below are 5 T cell receptor beta chains sequenced from a single sample in a study of CD8 T cells in ankylosing spondylitis (TCRdb year 2017). Points the paper makes about the study in general: A TCR beta motif of 8 or 9 highly homologous amino acid variants appeared characteristic of blood from ankylosing spondylitis patients.

The library was built by means of 5' RACE. Sequenced on an Illumina HiSeq 2500. In TCRdb, the public reads were trimmed at Q25 with fastp and aligned with MiXCR, with productive beta chains retained. Every CDR3 protein is listed once, alongside the most common genes and DNA of its rows. This sample holds a few hundred thousand distinct CDR3 sequences; under 20% were observed only once. Of the sample, about 0.94% is held by the ten largest clones. For these receptors, no antigen is known. Sequencing was done on a sample of blood, either unsorted or a sorted T cell fraction (not recorded which). The receptor source for this set is a male donor with ankylosing spondylitis.

In this sample, this clonotype turned up a few times. This chain links TRBV20-1 with TRBJ2-7, with a tentative D call TRBD1 (5 bases). The germline V gene encodes CDR1 DFQATT and CDR2 SNEGSKA (reference sequence). Trimming pared 6 bases from V and 4 bases from J, leaving 16 bases between. The CDR3 consists of 13 residues. The CDR3 is CSAIGQKIYEQYF. The CDR3 bases are TGCAGTGCCATTGGACAAAAAATATACGAGCAGTACTTC.

This chain connects TRBV20-1 to TRBJ2-1; D is uncertain. Germline CDR1 is DFQATT and CDR2 is SNEGSKA (reference sequence). The CDR3 is made up of 12 amino acids. With 6 bases removed from V and 1 base from J, the gap between germline ends came to 7 bases. This CDR3 is CSAEGSYNEQFF. The CDR3 nucleotides read TGCAGTGCCGAAGGGTCCTACAATGAGCAGTTCTTC.

This clonotype has only a few counts. DNA of the CDR3: TGTGCCAGCAGCCCCGGACCCGCCGCAGCTACGCAGTATTTT. As protein: CASSPGPAAATQYF. The chain combines TRBV7-2 with TRBJ2-3, with no clear D. This CDR3 has 14 residues. The V gene lost 5 bases and the J gene lost 8 bases, with 17 bases spanning the gap. CDR1 and CDR2 from the germline V gene are SGHTA and FQGNSA. Together with reference TRBV7-2 and TRBJ2-3, the CDR3 gives the full variable domain: GAGVSQSPSNKVTEKGKDVELRCDPISGHTALYWYRQSLGQGLEFLIYFQGNSAPDKSGLPSDRFSAERTGGSVSTLTIQRTQQEDSAVYLCASSPGPAAATQYFGPGTRLTVL.

The chain recombines TRBV10-3 with TRBJ1-1; D is possibly TRBD1 (6 bases). V was cut by 5 bases and J by 2 bases, with 12 bases left in between. The CDR3 is made up of 14 amino acids. Per germline, CDR1 ENHRY and CDR2 SYGVKD. The DNA for the CDR3 is TGTGCCATCAGTCCGTCAGGGGACAACACTGAAGCTTTCTTT. Amino acids: CAISPSGDNTEAFF.

Only a few counts were recorded for this clonotype. V gene TRBV29-1 combines with J gene TRBJ1-1, with D perhaps TRBD1 (5 bases). Germline V gene sequence: CDR1 SQVTM, CDR2 ANQGSEA. Trimming pared 3 bases from V and 11 bases from J, leaving 13 bases between. The CDR3 totals 11 residues. The CDR3 nucleotides are TGCAGCGTTGACGCGGGACGGGGGGCTTTCTTT. It codes for CSVDAGRGAFF.